Sequencing of this T cell receptor (beta chain) was carried out in a study of identifying expanded T cells in peripheral blood. Clones were read by immunoSEQ multiplex PCR, and TCRdb kept only the in-frame ones, dropping some. The data contain 120,000 or so clones, more than 75% of them singletons. During the collection period, no donor immune events like infections were recorded. Regarding this clone: Its antigen is unidentified.

Study findings and constraints: Clone count variance between roughly 2-week samples rose with total template count. About 1.2 clones differed between technical replicates, versus 16.4 and 19 over time.

The TCR was taken from a person between 18 and 75 years old in good health. The source material was blood.

In nucleotides, the CDR3 is TGTGCCAGCAGCAAAGGGGGCACTATGAACACTGAAGCTTTCTTT. Translated: CASSKGGTMNTEAFF. The chain employs TRBV11-3 and TRBJ1-1; 7 positions agree with TRBD1. The CDR3 length is 15 residues. Trimming cost V 5 bases and J 0 bases; bases outside gene matches: 6. The V gene's germline CDR1 is SGHNT and CDR2 YENEEA.